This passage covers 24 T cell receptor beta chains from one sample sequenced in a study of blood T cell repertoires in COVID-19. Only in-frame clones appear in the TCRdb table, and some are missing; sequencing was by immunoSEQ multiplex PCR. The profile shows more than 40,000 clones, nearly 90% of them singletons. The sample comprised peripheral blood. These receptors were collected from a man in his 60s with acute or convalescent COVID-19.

CDR3 sequence (DNA): TGCGCCAGCAGCCAAGTATTCCGAAGGGGCGCTGAAGCTTTCTTT. Its translation is CASSQVFRRGAEAFF. The chain uses TRBV4-1 and TRBJ1-1, with D perhaps matching TRBD1 (5 bases). This CDR3 is built from 15 residues. Germline V gene lookup returns CDR1 MGHRA and CDR2 YSYEKL. The V and J ends lost 1 base and 6 bases respectively, with 15 bases between them.

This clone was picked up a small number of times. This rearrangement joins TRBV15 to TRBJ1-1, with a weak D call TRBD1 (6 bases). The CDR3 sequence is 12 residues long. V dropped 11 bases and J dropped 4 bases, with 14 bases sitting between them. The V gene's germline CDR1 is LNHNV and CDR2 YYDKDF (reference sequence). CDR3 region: CAASTGSTEAFF. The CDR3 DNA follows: TGTGCCGCCTCTACAGGGAGCACTGAAGCTTTCTTT.

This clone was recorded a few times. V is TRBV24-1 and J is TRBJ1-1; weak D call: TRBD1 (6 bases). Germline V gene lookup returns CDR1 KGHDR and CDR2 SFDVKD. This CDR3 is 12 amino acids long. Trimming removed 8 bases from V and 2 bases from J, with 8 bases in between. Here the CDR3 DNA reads TGTGCCACCACAGGGGAAAACACTGAAGCTTTCTTT. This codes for CATTGENTEAFF.

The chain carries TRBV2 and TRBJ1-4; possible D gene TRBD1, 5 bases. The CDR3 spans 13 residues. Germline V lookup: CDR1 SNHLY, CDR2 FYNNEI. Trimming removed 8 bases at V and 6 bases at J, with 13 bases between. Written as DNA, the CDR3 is TGTGCCAGCTCCCGGACGGGGGATGAAAAACTGTTTTTT. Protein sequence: CASSRTGDEKLFF.

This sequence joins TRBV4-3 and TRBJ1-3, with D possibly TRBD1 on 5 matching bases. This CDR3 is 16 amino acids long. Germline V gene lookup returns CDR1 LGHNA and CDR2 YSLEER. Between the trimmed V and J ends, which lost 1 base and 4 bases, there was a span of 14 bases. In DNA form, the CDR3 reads TGCGCCAGCAGCCAAGCTCAAGGGGCCGGGGGAAACACCATATATTTT. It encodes CASSQAQGAGGNTIYF.

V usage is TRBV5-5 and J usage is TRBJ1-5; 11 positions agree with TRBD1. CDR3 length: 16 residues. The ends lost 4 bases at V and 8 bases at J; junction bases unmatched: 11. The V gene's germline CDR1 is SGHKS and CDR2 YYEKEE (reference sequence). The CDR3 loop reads CASSLWTGGAGKPQHF. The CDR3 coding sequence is TGTGCCAGCAGCCTATGGACAGGGGGCGCTGGGAAGCCCCAGCATTTT.

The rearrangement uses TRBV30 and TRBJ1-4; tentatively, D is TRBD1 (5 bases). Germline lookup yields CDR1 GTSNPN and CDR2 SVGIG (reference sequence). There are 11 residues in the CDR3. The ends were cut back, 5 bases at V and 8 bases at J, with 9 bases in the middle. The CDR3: CAWRGGEKLFF. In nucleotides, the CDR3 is TGTGCCTGGCGGGGGGGGGAAAAACTGTTTTTT.

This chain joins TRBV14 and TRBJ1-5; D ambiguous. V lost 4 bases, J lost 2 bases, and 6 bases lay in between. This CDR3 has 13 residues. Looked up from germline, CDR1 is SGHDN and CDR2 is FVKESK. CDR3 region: CASSPSGNQPQHF. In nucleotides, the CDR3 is TGTGCCAGCAGCCCCTCGGGCAATCAGCCCCAGCATTTT.

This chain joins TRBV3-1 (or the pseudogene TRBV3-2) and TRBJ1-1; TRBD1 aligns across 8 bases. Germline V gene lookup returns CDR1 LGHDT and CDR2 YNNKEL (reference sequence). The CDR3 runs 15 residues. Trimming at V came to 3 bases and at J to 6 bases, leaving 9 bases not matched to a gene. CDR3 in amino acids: CASSQQTGVRSEAFF. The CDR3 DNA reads TGTGCCAGCAGCCAGCAGACAGGGGTTCGATCTGAAGCTTTCTTT.

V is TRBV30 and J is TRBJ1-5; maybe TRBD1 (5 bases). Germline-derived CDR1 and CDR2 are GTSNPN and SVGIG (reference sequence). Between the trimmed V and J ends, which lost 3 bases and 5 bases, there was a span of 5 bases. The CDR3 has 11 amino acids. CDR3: CAWSRDQPQHF. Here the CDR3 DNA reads TGTGCCTGGAGCAGGGATCAGCCCCAGCATTTT.

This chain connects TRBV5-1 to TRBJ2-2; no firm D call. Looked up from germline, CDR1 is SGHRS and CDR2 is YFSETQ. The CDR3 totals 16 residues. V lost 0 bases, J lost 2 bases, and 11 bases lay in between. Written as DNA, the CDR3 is TGCGCCAGCAGCTTGGGAGACACAATAAACACCGGGGAGCTGTTTTTT. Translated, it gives CASSLGDTINTGELFF.

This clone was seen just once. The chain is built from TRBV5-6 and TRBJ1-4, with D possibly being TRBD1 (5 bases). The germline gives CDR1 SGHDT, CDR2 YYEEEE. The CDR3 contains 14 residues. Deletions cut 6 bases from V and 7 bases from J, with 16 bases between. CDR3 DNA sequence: TGTGCCAGCACCACCGCTGGGGGGGGTGAAAAACTGTTTTTT. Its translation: CASTTAGGGEKLFF.

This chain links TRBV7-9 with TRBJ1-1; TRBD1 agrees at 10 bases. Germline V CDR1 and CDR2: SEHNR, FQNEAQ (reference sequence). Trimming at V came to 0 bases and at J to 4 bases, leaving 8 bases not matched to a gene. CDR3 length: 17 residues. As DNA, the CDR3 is TGTGCCAGCAGCTTAGCCGTTGGGACAGGGGTTCGCACTGAAGCTTTCTTT. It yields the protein CASSLAVGTGVRTEAFF.

CDR3 protein: CASSLGEDQPQHF. In nucleotides, the CDR3 is TGTGCCAGCAGCTTAGGCGAGGATCAGCCCCAGCATTTT. V usage is TRBV7-2 and J usage is TRBJ1-5; no reliable D call. The CDR3 is 13 residues long. V shed 1 base and J shed 5 bases, with 6 bases lying between them. Germline-derived CDR1 and CDR2 are SGHTA and FQGNSA.

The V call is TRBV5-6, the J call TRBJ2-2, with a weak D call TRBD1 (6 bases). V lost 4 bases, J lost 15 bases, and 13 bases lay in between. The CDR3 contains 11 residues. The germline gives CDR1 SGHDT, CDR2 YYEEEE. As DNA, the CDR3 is TGTGCCAGCAGCCAAGGACCAGGGGTGTTTTTT. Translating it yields CASSQGPGVFF. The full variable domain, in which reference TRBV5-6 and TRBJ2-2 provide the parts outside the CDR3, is DAGVTQSPTHLIKTRGQQVTLRCSPKSGHDTVSWYQQALGQGPQFIFQYYEEEERQRGNFPDRFSGHQFPNYSSELNVNALLLGDSALYLCASSQGPGVFFGEGSRLTVL.

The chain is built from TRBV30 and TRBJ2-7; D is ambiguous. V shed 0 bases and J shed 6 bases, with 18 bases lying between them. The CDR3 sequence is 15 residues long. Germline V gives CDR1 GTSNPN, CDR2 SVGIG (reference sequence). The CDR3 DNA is TGTGCCTGGAGTGTACTTCTAGACGCTACGGCCGAGCAGTACTTC. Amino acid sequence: CAWSVLLDATAEQYF.

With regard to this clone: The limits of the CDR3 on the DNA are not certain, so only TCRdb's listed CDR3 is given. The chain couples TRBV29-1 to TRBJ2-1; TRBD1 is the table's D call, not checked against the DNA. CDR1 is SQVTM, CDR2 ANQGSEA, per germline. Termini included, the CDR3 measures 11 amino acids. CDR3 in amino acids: CSVGEGTKKFF.

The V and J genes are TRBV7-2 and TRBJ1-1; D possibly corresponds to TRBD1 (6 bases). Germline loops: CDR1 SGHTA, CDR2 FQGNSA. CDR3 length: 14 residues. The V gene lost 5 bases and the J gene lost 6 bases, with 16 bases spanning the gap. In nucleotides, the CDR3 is TGTGCCAGCAGCAACAGGGTTATCCCCCCTGAAGCTTTCTTT. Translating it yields CASSNRVIPPEAFF.

CDR3 sequence reads: CASSEAVRGCYF. CDR3 nucleotides: TGTGCCAGCAGTGAAGCGGTCAGGGGTTGCTACTTC. V gene TRBV6-1 combines with J gene TRBJ2-7; tentatively, D is TRBD1 (6 bases). CDR1 MNHNS and CDR2 SASEGT come from the germline V gene. The CDR3 is 12 residues long. Trimming removed 0 bases from V and 13 bases from J, with 13 bases in between.

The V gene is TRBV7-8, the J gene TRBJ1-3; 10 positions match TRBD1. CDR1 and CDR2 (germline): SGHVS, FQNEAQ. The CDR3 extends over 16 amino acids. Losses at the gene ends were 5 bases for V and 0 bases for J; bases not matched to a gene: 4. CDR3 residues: CASSRDRGPSGNTIYF. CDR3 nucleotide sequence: TGTGCCAGCAGCCGAGACAGGGGGCCCTCTGGAAACACCATATATTTT.

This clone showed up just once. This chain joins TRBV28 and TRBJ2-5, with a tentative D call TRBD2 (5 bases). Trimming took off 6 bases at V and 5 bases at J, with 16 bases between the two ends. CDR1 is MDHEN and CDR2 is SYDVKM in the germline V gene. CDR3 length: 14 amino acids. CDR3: CASSLIGQRETQYF. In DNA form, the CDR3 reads TGTGCCAGCAGCCTTATCGGCCAGCGGGAGACCCAGTACTTC.

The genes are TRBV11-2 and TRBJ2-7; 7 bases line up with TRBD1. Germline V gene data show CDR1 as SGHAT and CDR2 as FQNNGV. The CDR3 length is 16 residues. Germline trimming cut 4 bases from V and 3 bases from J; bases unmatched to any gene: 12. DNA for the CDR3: TGTGCCAGCAGCTCCCTACCTGGACAGGTGAACTACGAGCAGTACTTC. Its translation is CASSSLPGQVNYEQYF.

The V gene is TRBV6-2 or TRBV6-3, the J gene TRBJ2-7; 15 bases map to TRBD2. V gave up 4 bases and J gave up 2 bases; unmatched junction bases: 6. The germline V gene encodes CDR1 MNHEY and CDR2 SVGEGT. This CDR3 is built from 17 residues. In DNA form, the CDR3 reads TGTGCCAGCAGTTCCGGGGGACTAGCGGGGGGCACCTACGAGCAGTACTTC. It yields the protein CASSSGGLAGGTYEQYF.

The CDR3 spells CASSEPRLGNTEAFF. The DNA of the CDR3 is TGTGCCAGCAGTGAACCTAGGTTAGGGAACACTGAAGCTTTCTTT. This chain uses TRBV6-1 with TRBJ1-1, with no clear D. CDR1 is MNHNS and CDR2 is SASEGT in the germline V gene. CDR3 length: 15 residues. The V gene lost 2 bases and the J gene lost 1 base, with 11 bases spanning the gap.